Below are 7 T cell receptor beta chains sequenced from a single sample in a study of monozygotic twins with inflammatory bowel disease. TCRdb re-called the 5' RACE reads and shows each CDR3 protein once, DNA omitted. Recorded here are 310,000 or so distinct CDR3 sequences; the top ten clones represent roughly 2%. Sequenced material: blood. Receptor source: a human donor with ulcerative colitis or Crohn's disease, or a healthy co-twin of an affected twin (not recorded which).

The J gene is TRBJ2-1, the V gene TRBV5-1. CDR1 and CDR2 (germline): SGHRS, YFSETQ. The CDR3 is 13 residues long. The CDR3 is CASSSKSHNEQFF. Based on the CDR3 plus reference TRBV5-1 and TRBJ2-1, the full variable domain is KAGVTQTPRYLIKTRGQQVTLSCSPISGHRSVSWYQQTPGQGLQFLFEYFSETQRNKGNFPGRFSGRQFSNSRSEMNVSTLELGDSALYLCASSSKSHNEQFFGPGTRLTVL.

The rearrangement uses TRBV5-1 and TRBJ2-2; TCRdb's D call, TRBD1, is unchecked because there is no DNA. The CDR3 is 16 amino acids. In germline, CDR1 is SGHRS, CDR2 YFSETQ. CDR3 region: CASSSPGQKNTGELFF.

The CDR3 spells CSVASKETEAFF. The chain joins TRBV29-1 to TRBJ1-1. The length of the CDR3 is 12 residues. The germline CDR1 and CDR2 sequences are SQVTM and ANQGSEA.

The chain combines TRBV10-3 with TRBJ2-7; TCRdb outputs TRBD2, but without DNA this stays unchecked. There are 14 residues in the CDR3. Per germline, CDR1 ENHRY and CDR2 SYGVKD. This CDR3 reads CAISPSGMSLEQYF.

The chain employs TRBV7-8 and TRBJ2-5. Per the germline V gene, CDR1 is SGHVS and CDR2 is FQNEAQ. The CDR3 extends over 15 amino acids. CDR3 sequence reads: CASSLAGQGSETQYF.

The chain links TRBV12-3 or TRBV12-4 to TRBJ1-2. The CDR3 is 12 amino acids. CDR3 in amino acids: CASSLAIGGYTF.

CDR3: CASSQARGYTAGELFF. This chain connects TRBV14 to TRBJ2-2; TCRdb calls TRBD1, which cannot be checked without DNA. The CDR3 runs 16 residues. Germline values: CDR1 SGHDN, CDR2 FVKESK.